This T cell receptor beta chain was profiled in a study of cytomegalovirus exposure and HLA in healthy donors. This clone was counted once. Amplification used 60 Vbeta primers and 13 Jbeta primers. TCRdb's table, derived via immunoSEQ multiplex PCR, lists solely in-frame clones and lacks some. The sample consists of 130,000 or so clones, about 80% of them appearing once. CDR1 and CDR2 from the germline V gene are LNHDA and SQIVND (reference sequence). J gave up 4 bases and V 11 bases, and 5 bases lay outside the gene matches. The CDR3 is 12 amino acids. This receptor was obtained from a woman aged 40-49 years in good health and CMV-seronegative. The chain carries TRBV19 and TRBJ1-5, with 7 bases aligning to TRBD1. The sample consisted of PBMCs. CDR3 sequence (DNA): TGTGCCGGGGGACAGTTGAATCAGCCCCAGCATTTT. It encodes CAGGQLNQPQHF. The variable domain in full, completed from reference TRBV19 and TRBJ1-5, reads DGGITQSPKYLFRKEGQNVTLSCEQNLNHDAMYWYRQDPGQGLRLIYYSQIVNDFQKGDIAEGYSVSREKKESFPLTVTSAQKNPTAFYLCAGGQLNQPQHFGDGTRLSIL.